This TCR beta chain derives from a study of T cell changes during pregnancy in multiple sclerosis. Using immunoSEQ multiplex PCR, the repertoire was profiled, and TCRdb retains in-frame clones only, with some absent. The sample contains roughly 87,000 clones, around 93% of which appear only once. Trimming left V 5 bases short and J 1 base short, with 5 bases between. The CDR3 has 12 residues. The germline V gene has CDR1 MNHEY and CDR2 SVGAGI. The clonotype was recovered from a female donor in good health, enrolled as a control in a pregnancy study. This material consisted of peripheral blood, taken in the third trimester of pregnancy. The rearrangement links TRBV6-5 to TRBJ2-5; D not certain. CDR3 protein: CASSTAQETQYF. The DNA for the CDR3 is TGTGCCAGCAGTACAGCCCAAGAGACCCAGTACTTC.